Listed below are T cell receptor beta chains from one sample, sequenced in a study of T cell responses to AZD1222 COVID-19 vaccine. Assay used: immunoSEQ multiplex PCR; TCRdb lists only in-frame clones, some missing. Of over 85,000 clones in the sample, roughly 92% were seen once. The material was peripheral blood, obtained 28 days after the second AZD1222 dose. Source of these receptors: an adult who received the AZD1222 COVID-19 vaccine. Each CDR3 is given with its conserved first and last residue. The order of the fields is CDR3 protein, CDR3 DNA, clone size, CDR3 length, D gene, V gene, J gene. The D gene is left open where the match is weak. Part of the rows lack a size; the others show once, few, many or a class for expanded clones.

CDR3 protein: CASSLANSFQYF
CDR3 DNA: TGTGCCAGCAGCTTAGCGAACAGCTTTCAGTACTTC
clone size: once
CDR3 length: 12
D gene: NA
V gene: TRBV7-9
J gene: TRBJ2-4

CDR3 protein: CAQGVGEKLFF
CDR3 DNA: TGTGCCCAGGGGGTCGGGGAAAAACTGTTTTTT
clone size: NA
CDR3 length: 11
D gene: TRBD1
V gene: TRBV30
J gene: TRBJ1-4

CDR3 protein: CSPRGSEAFF
CDR3 DNA: TGCAGCCCGCGCGGGTCTGAAGCTTTCTTT
clone size: NA
CDR3 length: 10
D gene: NA
V gene: TRBV20-1
J gene: TRBJ1-1

CDR3 protein: CASREGQGVAFF
CDR3 DNA: TGCGCCAGCAGAGAGGGACAGGGCGTAGCTTTCTTT
clone size: NA
CDR3 length: 12
D gene: TRBD1
V gene: TRBV5-1
J gene: TRBJ1-1

CDR3 protein: CASSYPGQGVNEQFF
CDR3 DNA: TGTGCCAGCAGTTACCCGGGACAGGGAGTGAATGAGCAGTTCTTC
clone size: NA
CDR3 length: 15
D gene: TRBD1
V gene: TRBV6-6
J gene: TRBJ2-1

CDR3 protein: CASSPTGQGGGETQYF
CDR3 DNA: TGCGCCAGCAGCCCGACAGGACAGGGAGGAGGAGAGACCCAGTACTTC
clone size: NA
CDR3 length: 16
D gene: TRBD1
V gene: TRBV5-1
J gene: TRBJ2-5

CDR3 protein: CASSLAEAGMEGYTF
CDR3 DNA: TGTGCCAGCAGCTTAGCGGAAGCGGGAATGGAAGGCTACACCTTC
clone size: NA
CDR3 length: 15
D gene: NA
V gene: TRBV7-9
J gene: TRBJ1-2

CDR3 protein: CASSLIGSTDTQYF
CDR3 DNA: TGTGCCAGCAGCTTAATCGGGAGCACAGATACGCAGTATTTT
clone size: NA
CDR3 length: 14
D gene: NA
V gene: TRBV7-8
J gene: TRBJ2-3

CDR3 protein: CASSWDNSPLHF
CDR3 DNA: TGTGCCAGCTCCTGGGATAATTCACCCCTCCACTTT
clone size: NA
CDR3 length: 12
D gene: NA
V gene: TRBV2
J gene: TRBJ1-6

CDR3 protein: CASSRMTGFGSYEQYF
CDR3 DNA: TGTGCCAGCAGCCGGATGACAGGGTTCGGGAGCTACGAGCAGTACTTC
clone size: NA
CDR3 length: 16
D gene: NA
V gene: TRBV2
J gene: TRBJ2-7

CDR3 protein: CASSLVGGVYGYTF
CDR3 DNA: TGTGCCAGCAGCTTAGTTGGTGGGGTATATGGCTACACCTTC
clone size: NA
CDR3 length: 14
D gene: NA
V gene: TRBV7-2
J gene: TRBJ1-2

CDR3 protein: CASSATGTRFYEQYF
CDR3 DNA: TGTGCCAGCAGCGCAACCGGGACTAGGTTCTACGAGCAGTACTTC
clone size: NA
CDR3 length: 15
D gene: TRBD2
V gene: TRBV7-2
J gene: TRBJ2-7

CDR3 protein: CASSLAASNEKLFF
CDR3 DNA: TGTGCCAGCAGCTTAGCAGCGAGTAATGAAAAACTGTTTTTT
clone size: NA
CDR3 length: 14
D gene: NA
V gene: TRBV13
J gene: TRBJ1-4

CDR3 protein: CASSLRYGGGAEQYF
CDR3 DNA: TGCGCCAGCAGCTTGAGATACGGCGGGGGGGCCGAGCAGTACTTC
clone size: NA
CDR3 length: 15
D gene: TRBD2
V gene: TRBV5-1
J gene: TRBJ2-7

CDR3 protein: CATSKGQGNQPQHF
CDR3 DNA: TGTGCCACCAGCAAAGGACAGGGCAATCAGCCCCAGCATTTT
clone size: NA
CDR3 length: 14
D gene: TRBD1
V gene: TRBV15
J gene: TRBJ1-5

CDR3 protein: CASSSKTGAGELFF
CDR3 DNA: TGTGCCAGCAGCTCAAAAACAGGGGCCGGGGAGCTGTTTTTT
clone size: NA
CDR3 length: 14
D gene: TRBD1
V gene: TRBV7-2
J gene: TRBJ2-2

CDR3 protein: CASSSGQTTGELFF
CDR3 DNA: TGCGCCAGCAGCTCGGGACAAACCACCGGGGAGCTGTTTTTT
clone size: NA
CDR3 length: 14
D gene: NA
V gene: TRBV5-1
J gene: TRBJ2-2

CDR3 protein: CATAPTVSVTDTQYF
CDR3 DNA: TGTGCCACCGCCCCGACAGTTTCTGTGACAGATACGCAGTATTTT
clone size: NA
CDR3 length: 15
D gene: NA
V gene: TRBV24-1
J gene: TRBJ2-3

CDR3 protein: CASSYDRGFSGNTIYF
CDR3 DNA: TGTGCCAGCAGTTACGACAGGGGCTTCTCTGGAAACACCATATATTTT
clone size: NA
CDR3 length: 16
D gene: TRBD1
V gene: TRBV6-5
J gene: TRBJ1-3

CDR3 protein: CASSLGPGTEAFF
CDR3 DNA: TGTGCCAGCAGCCTTGGTCCCGGCACTGAAGCTTTCTTT
clone size: NA
CDR3 length: 13
D gene: NA
V gene: TRBV2
J gene: TRBJ1-1

CDR3 protein: CASSLMGTENYGYTF
CDR3 DNA: TGCGCCAGCAGCTTGATGGGGACAGAAAACTATGGCTACACCTTC
clone size: NA
CDR3 length: 15
D gene: TRBD1
V gene: TRBV5-1
J gene: TRBJ1-2

CDR3 protein: CASSSGQANNSPLHF
CDR3 DNA: TGTGCCAGCAGCTCTGGACAGGCCAATAATTCACCCCTCCACTTT
clone size: NA
CDR3 length: 15
D gene: TRBD1
V gene: TRBV7-2
J gene: TRBJ1-6

CDR3 protein: CASSIRGLAGGHTDTQYF
CDR3 DNA: TGTGCCAGTAGTATTCGAGGACTAGCGGGGGGTCACACAGATACGCAGTATTTT
clone size: NA
CDR3 length: 18
D gene: TRBD2
V gene: TRBV19
J gene: TRBJ2-3

CDR3 protein: CASSYDSYEQYF
CDR3 DNA: TGTGCCAGCAGTTATGACAGTTACGAGCAGTACTTC
clone size: NA
CDR3 length: 12
D gene: NA
V gene: TRBV6-2/TRBV6-3
J gene: TRBJ2-7

CDR3 protein: CASSQDIPTGYGYTF
CDR3 DNA: TGCGCCAGCAGCCAAGACATACCGACAGGCTATGGCTACACCTTC
clone size: NA
CDR3 length: 15
D gene: NA
V gene: TRBV4-3
J gene: TRBJ1-2

CDR3 protein: CASSSGNQPQHF
CDR3 DNA: TGTGCCAGTAGTTCCGGGAATCAGCCCCAGCATTTT
clone size: few
CDR3 length: 12
D gene: NA
V gene: TRBV19
J gene: TRBJ1-5

CDR3 protein: CASSLAERGSQHF
CDR3 DNA: TGTGCCAGCAGTTTAGCGGAACGGGGATCCCAGCATTTT
clone size: NA
CDR3 length: 13
D gene: NA
V gene: TRBV12-3/TRBV12-4
J gene: TRBJ1-5

CDR3 protein: CASSPPWDRGYEQYF
CDR3 DNA: TGTGCCAGCTCGCCCCCGTGGGACAGGGGTTACGAGCAGTACTTC
clone size: NA
CDR3 length: 15
D gene: TRBD1
V gene: TRBV7-9
J gene: TRBJ2-7

CDR3 protein: CASSPRWLPGGTDTQYF
CDR3 DNA: TGTGCCAGCAGCCCTCGCTGGCTGCCTGGGGGCACAGATACGCAGTATTTT
clone size: NA
CDR3 length: 17
D gene: NA
V gene: TRBV7-6
J gene: TRBJ2-3

CDR3 protein: CGLGRGSGVQETQYF
CDR3 DNA: TGTGGATTAGGGAGGGGTAGCGGGGTCCAAGAGACCCAGTACTTC
clone size: NA
CDR3 length: 15
D gene: TRBD2
V gene: TRBV19
J gene: TRBJ2-5

CDR3 protein: CASSPARTSGYEQYF
CDR3 DNA: TGTGCCAGTAGCCCCGCAAGGACTAGCGGATACGAGCAGTACTTC
clone size: NA
CDR3 length: 15
D gene: TRBD2
V gene: TRBV19
J gene: TRBJ2-7

CDR3 protein: CASSHGREQYF
CDR3 DNA: TGTGCCAGCAGCCATGGACGCGAGCAGTACTTC
clone size: NA
CDR3 length: 11
D gene: NA
V gene: TRBV7-9
J gene: TRBJ2-7

CDR3 protein: CASSEAGDPARKLFF
CDR3 DNA: TGTGCCAGCAGTGAAGCGGGAGACCCGGCCAGAAAACTGTTTTTT
clone size: NA
CDR3 length: 15
D gene: NA
V gene: TRBV6-1
J gene: TRBJ1-4

CDR3 protein: CASSLGWTEAFF
CDR3 DNA: TGTGCCAGCAGCTTAGGATGGACTGAAGCTTTCTTT
clone size: NA
CDR3 length: 12
D gene: NA
V gene: TRBV7-9
J gene: TRBJ1-1

CDR3 protein: CASSPRGTSSYNEQFF
CDR3 DNA: TGTGCCAGCAGCCCCCGGGGCACATCCTCCTACAATGAGCAGTTCTTC
clone size: NA
CDR3 length: 16
D gene: NA
V gene: TRBV7-6
J gene: TRBJ2-1

CDR3 protein: CSASLQSAGYTF
CDR3 DNA: TGCAGTGCTAGTTTACAGTCCGCTGGCTACACCTTC
clone size: NA
CDR3 length: 12
D gene: NA
V gene: TRBV20-1
J gene: TRBJ1-2

CDR3 protein: CASSKESRGHGSTGELFF
CDR3 DNA: TGTGCCAGCAGCAAAGAGAGCAGGGGGCATGGTAGCACCGGGGAGCTGTTTTTT
clone size: NA
CDR3 length: 18
D gene: NA
V gene: TRBV21-1
J gene: TRBJ2-2

CDR3 protein: CASSYRGFDTEAFF
CDR3 DNA: TGTGCCAGCAGTTACCGGGGGTTTGACACTGAAGCTTTCTTT
clone size: NA
CDR3 length: 14
D gene: NA
V gene: TRBV6-5
J gene: TRBJ1-1

CDR3 protein: CASSLFITAEQYF
CDR3 DNA: TGTGCCAGCAGCTTGTTTATAACCGCCGAGCAGTACTTC
clone size: NA
CDR3 length: 13
D gene: NA
V gene: TRBV7-2
J gene: TRBJ2-7

CDR3 protein: CASSPPPQGYEQYF
CDR3 DNA: TGTGCCAGCTCACCACCCCCACAGGGCTACGAGCAGTACTTC
clone size: NA
CDR3 length: 14
D gene: NA
V gene: TRBV18
J gene: TRBJ2-7

CDR3 protein: CASSPPGTPINYGYTF
CDR3 DNA: TGTGCCAGCAGCCCCCCAGGGACTCCGATTAACTATGGCTACACCTTC
clone size: NA
CDR3 length: 16
D gene: NA
V gene: TRBV4-2
J gene: TRBJ1-2

CDR3 protein: CASSHGSHYGYTF
CDR3 DNA: TGTGCCAGCAGCCATGGGTCTCATTATGGCTACACCTTC
clone size: NA
CDR3 length: 13
D gene: NA
V gene: TRBV5-6
J gene: TRBJ1-2

CDR3 protein: CASSLGTAYNQPQHF
CDR3 DNA: TGTGCCAGCAGCTTAGGGACAGCTTACAATCAGCCCCAGCATTTT
clone size: NA
CDR3 length: 15
D gene: NA
V gene: TRBV7-2
J gene: TRBJ1-5

CDR3 protein: CASSPTAAGPNTEAFF
CDR3 DNA: TGTGCCAGCTCACCGACCGCGGCAGGACCAAACACTGAAGCTTTCTTT
clone size: NA
CDR3 length: 16
D gene: NA
V gene: TRBV18
J gene: TRBJ1-1

CDR3 protein: CASSFTTSGGVNTGELFF
CDR3 DNA: TGTGCCAGCAGTTTCACGACTAGCGGGGGAGTGAACACCGGGGAGCTGTTTTTT
clone size: NA
CDR3 length: 18
D gene: TRBD2
V gene: TRBV6-2/TRBV6-3
J gene: TRBJ2-2

CDR3 protein: CASSLSFPSRVNTEAFF
CDR3 DNA: TGTGCCAGCAGTTTATCGTTTCCATCCAGGGTGAACACTGAAGCTTTCTTT
clone size: few
CDR3 length: 17
D gene: NA
V gene: TRBV27
J gene: TRBJ1-1